This passage covers 21 T cell receptor beta chains from one sample sequenced in a study of cytomegalovirus exposure and HLA in healthy donors. PCR amplification relied on 60 Vbeta primers (plus 13 Jbeta primers). Data came from immunoSEQ multiplex PCR; TCRdb stores just in-frame clones and leaves some out. The sample has 88,000 or so clones; around 62% are singletons. The source material was PBMCs. Source of these receptors: a male donor in good health and CMV-seropositive.

The sample holds a few counts of this clone. The CDR3 DNA sequence: TGTGCCAGCAGCTTAGTAGGGGCGGGAGGGAACACCGGGGAGCTGTTTTTT. Encoded protein: CASSLVGAGGNTGELFF. The gene calls are TRBV7-8 and TRBJ2-2; 8 bases align to TRBD2. CDR3 length: 17 amino acids. Trimming at V came to 1 base and at J to 1 base, leaving 5 bases not matched to a gene. Germline values: CDR1 SGHVS, CDR2 FQNEAQ.

The chain combines TRBV10-3 with TRBJ2-3; D unclear. The CDR3 loop spans 12 amino acids. Germline-derived CDR1 and CDR2 are ENHRY and SYGVKD. V lost 1 base, J lost 5 bases, and 4 bases lay in between. The CDR3, as DNA: TGTGCCATCAGTGAGTATCGAGATACGCAGTATTTT. The encoded protein is CAISEYRDTQYF.

The chain joins TRBV2 to TRBJ2-5; 13 nucleotides align to TRBD2. This CDR3 region has 15 residues. The trim removed 4 bases at V and 3 bases at J, leaving 2 bases unmatched. Per the germline V gene, CDR1 is SNHLY and CDR2 is FYNNEI. CDR3 region: CASSGGLAGKETQYF. CDR3 DNA: TGTGCCAGCAGTGGGGGACTAGCGGGGAAAGAGACCCAGTACTTC. Filled out from reference TRBV2 and TRBJ2-5, the complete variable domain reads EPEVTQTPSHQVTQMGQEVILRCVPISNHLYFYWYRQILGQKVEFLVSFYNNEISEKSEIFDDQFSVERPDGSNFTLKIRSTKLEDSAMYFCASSGGLAGKETQYFGPGTRLLVL.

This clone has more than one count but fewer than ten. The conserved phenylalanine or tryptophan normally closing the CDR3 is absent here, so this likely arose from a read error. CDR3: CASSLGEGGGYTL. The CDR3 DNA is TGTGCCAGCAGCTTAGGTGAGGGCGGCGGCTACACCCTC. This chain joins TRBV7-9 and TRBJ1-2; D call uncertain. The CDR3 is 13 amino acids. The germline gives CDR1 SEHNR, CDR2 FQNEAQ (reference sequence). V was clipped by 1 base and J by 8 bases, with 11 bases between them.

This clone was seen more than once but under ten times. This rearrangement joins TRBV5-5 to TRBJ1-1, with D unresolved. Trimming pared 2 bases from V and 12 bases from J, leaving 17 bases between. CDR3 length equals 13 residues. Germline lookup yields CDR1 SGHKS and CDR2 YYEKEE (reference sequence). CDR3 loop: CASSLPGQLETFF. As DNA, the CDR3 is TGTGCCAGCAGCTTACCAGGCCAGTTGGAAACTTTCTTT.

The chain joins TRBV5-8 to TRBJ1-3, with D perhaps matching TRBD1 (6 bases). CDR1 and CDR2 (germline): SGHTS, YDEGEE. Trimming shortened V by 2 bases and J by 8 bases, and 17 bases separated the two germline ends. The CDR3 length is 15 residues. Here the CDR3 DNA reads TGTGCCAGCAGCTTTGGCCTTAGGGGGACCCACACCATATATTTT. Translation gives CASSFGLRGTHTIYF.

The CDR3 is CASSQDGRAPYEQYF. The CDR3 DNA reads as TGCGCCAGCAGCCAAGACGGGAGGGCCCCCTACGAGCAGTACTTC. This chain links TRBV5-1 with TRBJ2-7; 8 bases are shared with TRBD2. The germline gives CDR1 SGHRS, CDR2 YFSETQ. The CDR3 extends over 15 amino acids. V trimming: 4 bases; J trimming: 2 bases; junction bases outside the gene matches: 8.

The V gene is TRBV5-1, the J gene TRBJ1-1; no clear D gene. Germline assignment: CDR1 SGHRS and CDR2 YFSETQ. Trimming pared 0 bases from V and 7 bases from J, leaving 16 bases between. The CDR3 has 15 amino acids. The CDR3 nucleotides read TGCGCCAGCAGCTTGGGTTATAGAGAGTCCTGTGAAGCTTTCTTT. As protein: CASSLGYRESCEAFF.

V is TRBV5-5 and J is TRBJ1-4, with D possibly TRBD1 on 6 matching bases. V was trimmed by 6 bases and J by 6 bases, leaving 18 bases between them. CDR1 is SGHKS, CDR2 YYEKEE, per germline (reference sequence). The CDR3 is made up of 15 amino acids. The CDR3: CASTLGQGSYEKLFF. Written as DNA, the CDR3 is TGTGCCAGCACCCTCGGCCAGGGGTCTTATGAAAAACTGTTTTTT.

V gene TRBV6-1 combines with J gene TRBJ1-2, with D perhaps matching TRBD1 (5 bases). This CDR3 contains 14 residues. Trimming stripped 2 bases from V and 3 bases from J, with 10 bases between. The germline V gene encodes CDR1 MNHNS and CDR2 SASEGT. The CDR3 is CASSELGRDYGYTF. The CDR3, as DNA: TGTGCCAGCAGTGAACTGGGCAGGGACTATGGCTACACCTTC.

A single count supports this clone. V and J are TRBV15 and TRBJ2-7; 8 bases agree with TRBD1. Trimming cost V 1 base and J 3 bases; bases outside gene matches: 5. This CDR3 comprises 15 residues. The germline V gene encodes CDR1 LNHNV and CDR2 YYDKDF (reference sequence). The CDR3 nucleotides are TGTGCCACCAGCAGAGGGACAGGGACAGGCTACGAGCAGTACTTC. Translated, it gives CATSRGTGTGYEQYF.

The chain uses TRBV5-6 and TRBJ1-1; D not certain. The CDR3 sequence is 16 residues long. Trimming took off 4 bases at V and 1 base at J, with 17 bases between the two ends. Germline V gene lookup returns CDR1 SGHDT and CDR2 YYEEEE. The CDR3 loop reads CASSPEGVSWNTEAFF. The CDR3 DNA reads as TGTGCCAGCAGCCCGGAGGGCGTCAGCTGGAACACTGAAGCTTTCTTT.

The rearrangement uses TRBV6-1 and TRBJ2-7; possibly TRBD2 for D (6 bases). The length of the CDR3 is 11 residues. V was trimmed by 7 bases and J by 6 bases, leaving 10 bases between them. The germline CDR1 and CDR2 sequences are MNHNS and SASEGT. CDR3 protein: CASTPEGEQYF. The CDR3 bases are TGTGCCAGCACCCCGGAGGGCGAGCAGTACTTC.

This clone appeared a few times. The CDR3 DNA is TGTGCCAGCAGTCAACTCCGGACAACTATGTTAGTCGCCGAGCAGTACTTC. This sequence encodes CASSQLRTTMLVAEQYF. The V gene is TRBV27, the J gene TRBJ2-7; D possibly corresponds to TRBD1 (5 bases). The V and J ends lost 5 bases and 6 bases respectively, with 26 bases between them. Germline-derived CDR1 and CDR2 are MNHEY and SMNVEV (reference sequence). CDR3 length: 17 residues.

DNA for the CDR3: TGTGCCAGCAGCTCCTATCAGACGGGGAACTATGGCTACACCTTC. Its protein product is CASSSYQTGNYGYTF. The chain carries TRBV11-2 and TRBJ1-2, with D uncertain. The CDR3 length is 15 residues. The germline gives CDR1 SGHAT, CDR2 FQNNGV. Trimming removed 4 bases from V and 2 bases from J, with 14 bases in between.

V is TRBV27 and J is TRBJ1-6; 7 bases line up with TRBD1. The CDR3 is 17 residues long. J lost 5 bases, V lost 1 base, and 8 bases had no gene match. Germline V gives CDR1 MNHEY, CDR2 SMNVEV (reference sequence). CDR3 protein: CASSLYATGANNSPLHF. DNA for the CDR3: TGTGCCAGCAGTTTATACGCCACAGGGGCCAATAATTCACCCCTCCACTTT.

The rearrangement uses TRBV5-1 and TRBJ2-5; 9 positions match TRBD2. The CDR3 spans 14 residues. In germline, CDR1 is SGHRS, CDR2 YFSETQ. V lost 2 bases, J lost 5 bases, and 4 bases stayed unmatched. The CDR3: CASSFGTSLETQYF. The CDR3 region has the DNA TGCGCCAGCAGCTTCGGGACTAGCTTGGAGACCCAGTACTTC.

The genes are TRBV4-1 and TRBJ2-2; 8 nucleotides line up with TRBD2. This CDR3 contains 17 residues. Germline V CDR1 and CDR2: MGHRA, YSYEKL. V shed 2 bases and J 0 bases; nucleotides not matched to a gene: 5. CDR3 bases: TGCGCCAGCAGCCAAAGGGTTAGCGGGGCGAACACCGGGGAGCTGTTTTTT. Translating gives CASSQRVSGANTGELFF.

The gene calls are TRBV13 and TRBJ1-3; 12 bases agree with TRBD1. Germline V gene lookup returns CDR1 PRHDT and CDR2 FYEKMQ (reference sequence). V was clipped by 2 bases and J by 7 bases; unmatched bases: 6. The CDR3 is 16 residues long. The CDR3 DNA follows: TGTGCCAGCAGCTTACCTGGGACAGGGGGCCGGAACACCATATATTTT. This encodes CASSLPGTGGRNTIYF.

V and J are TRBV7-9 and TRBJ1-4; a weak D match, TRBD1 (6 bases). This CDR3 comprises 14 residues. Per germline, CDR1 SEHNR and CDR2 FQNEAQ (reference sequence). V shed 2 bases and J shed 8 bases, with 12 bases lying between them. CDR3 in amino acids: CASSLTGSMEKLFF. The CDR3 nucleotides read TGTGCCAGCAGCTTAACAGGGTCGATGGAAAAACTGTTTTTT.

The CDR3 is CASTSGHKTDTQYF. For the CDR3, the DNA is TGTGCCAGCACTAGCGGGCATAAAACAGATACGCAGTATTTT. The chain links TRBV2 to TRBJ2-3, with 8 bases aligning to TRBD2. Trimming at V came to 7 bases and at J to 3 bases, leaving 6 bases not matched to a gene. The length of the CDR3 is 14 residues. Per the germline V gene, CDR1 is SNHLY and CDR2 is FYNNEI.